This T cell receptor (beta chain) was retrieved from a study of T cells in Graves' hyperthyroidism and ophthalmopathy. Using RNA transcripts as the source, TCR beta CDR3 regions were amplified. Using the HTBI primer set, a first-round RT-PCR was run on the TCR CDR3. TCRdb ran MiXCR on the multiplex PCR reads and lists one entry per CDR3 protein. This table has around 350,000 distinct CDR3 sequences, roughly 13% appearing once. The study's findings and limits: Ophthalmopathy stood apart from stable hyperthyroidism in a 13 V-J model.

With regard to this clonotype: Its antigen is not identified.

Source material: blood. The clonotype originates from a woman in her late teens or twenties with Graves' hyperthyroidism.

CDR3 amino acids: CASSPSGGGNNEQFF. The CDR3 region has the DNA TGTGCCAGCAGCCCCAGCGGGGGGGGAAACAATGAGCAGTTCTTC. This chain connects TRBV9 to TRBJ2-1; 10 bases align to TRBD2. CDR3 size: 15 residues. The germline V gene encodes CDR1 SGDLS and CDR2 YYNGEE. Unmatched junction bases numbered 6, after V lost 4 bases and J lost 5 bases.